Given below is one T cell receptor (beta chain) in context. Its antigen is currently unknown. This specimen belongs to a study of PD-1 blockade in classical Hodgkin lymphoma. Study-wide points: Lower baseline TCR diversity marked trial partial responders and progressors. Significantly greater TCR diversity emerged by C4D1 in CD4+ cells but not CD8+ cells. The repertoire differences lack a defined cause, possibly disease activity or prior therapy. Patients who initiated nivolumab within 1 year of ASCT were excluded.

The CDR3 contains 15 residues. Germline-derived CDR1 and CDR2 are MNHNS and SASEGT. V lost 0 bases and J lost 1, with 9 bases in between. Relapses following autologous stem cell transplantation were seen in all patients, with brentuximab vedotin exposure varying. Profiled with immunoSEQ multiplex PCR; TCRdb holds only in-frame clones, not every one. The profile shows more than 90,000 clones, 80% to 90% of them singletons. The chain couples TRBV6-1 to TRBJ1-1; D call uncertain. Sequenced material: peripheral blood mononuclear cells (PBMCs), taken before the second cycle of nivolumab. The TCR originated in a human donor with classical Hodgkin lymphoma. The CDR3 sequence is CASSEALGKNTEAFF. The CDR3, as DNA: TGTGCCAGCAGTGAAGCGCTGGGCAAGAACACTGAAGCTTTCTTT.